Following are 9 T cell receptor beta chains from one sample sequenced in a study of beta chain features in type 1 diabetes. cDNA synthesis used the whole RNA isolate, giving expressed TCRB sequences. Sequencing was performed with immunoSEQ multiplex PCR; in TCRdb, only in-frame clones are kept and a portion is missing. The sample has about 930,000 clones; 15% to 20% are singletons. The sequenced sample consisted of naive CD4+ T cells from blood. The receptors stem from a young woman in good health.

This chain connects TRBV21-1 to TRBJ2-2; the table's D call, TRBD2, has no DNA check behind it. TRBV21-1 is a pseudogene locus. The CDR3 loop spans 14 amino acids. CDR3 loop: CASSKGRDHGELFF. CDR3 nucleotides: TGTGCCAGCAGCAAAGGGCGGGACCACGGGGAGCTGTTTTTT.

The chain links TRBV7-2 to TRBJ2-1, with D possibly being TRBD2 (6 bases). Germline V gene data show CDR1 as SGHTA and CDR2 as FQGNSA. Trimming pared 5 bases from V and 4 bases from J, leaving 12 bases between. This CDR3 is 14 amino acids long. In nucleotides, the CDR3 is TGTGCCAGCAGCCGGTGGCGGGGATACAATGAGCAGTTCTTC. Translation: CASSRWRGYNEQFF.

This clone was seen a few times. The J gene is TRBJ2-7, the V gene TRBV7-9; 8 bases match TRBD2. The CDR3 runs 14 residues. V lost 0 bases, J lost 3 bases, and 1 base stayed unmatched. Germline CDR1 reads SEHNR; CDR2 reads FQNEAQ (reference sequence). The CDR3 nucleotides are TGTGCCAGCAGCTTAGCGGGACTAGACTACGAGCAGTACTTC. This sequence encodes CASSLAGLDYEQYF.

The chain carries TRBV7-2 and TRBJ2-5, with 11 positions matching TRBD2. The end of the DNA is better explained by TRBJ2-7, so the J call may be wrong. CDR1 is SGHTA, CDR2 FQGNSA, per germline. The CDR3 length is 18 residues. In nucleotides, the CDR3 is TGTGCCAGCAGCTTACGTGGGCTAGCGGGAGGACCGTCCTACGAGCAGTACTTC. This gives the protein CASSLRGLAGGPSYEQYF.

This rearrangement joins TRBV4-3 to TRBJ2-3; D tentatively reads TRBD1 or TRBD2 (6 bases each). This CDR3 region has 17 residues. The V gene lost 4 bases and the J gene lost 5 bases, with 22 bases spanning the gap. Looked up from germline, CDR1 is LGHNA and CDR2 is YSLEER. The CDR3 spells CASSPKNRQAGRDTQYF. The CDR3 DNA is TGCGCCAGCAGCCCAAAGAACAGACAGGCCGGGAGAGATACGCAGTATTTT.

The chain couples TRBV28 to TRBJ2-1; possibly TRBD2 for D (6 bases). Germline V gene sequence: CDR1 MDHEN, CDR2 SYDVKM. The CDR3 contains 15 residues. V lost 4 bases, J lost 4 bases, and 14 bases lay in between. CDR3 sequence reads: CASSSWEDPYNEQFF. CDR3 sequence (DNA): TGTGCCAGCAGTTCCTGGGAGGACCCTTACAATGAGCAGTTCTTC.

This clone has a handful of counts. This rearrangement joins TRBV7-9 to TRBJ2-3; 9 nucleotides match TRBD2. This CDR3 spans 18 amino acids. With 5 bases clipped from V and 3 bases from J, the junction kept 15 bases outside the gene matches. Germline assignment: CDR1 SEHNR and CDR2 FQNEAQ (reference sequence). CDR3 sequence: CASSPSWPSGIETDTQYF. The DNA of the CDR3 is TGTGCCAGCAGCCCTAGTTGGCCTAGCGGGATAGAAACAGATACGCAGTATTTT. Complete variable domain (other parts from reference TRBV7-9 and TRBJ2-3): DTGVSQNPRHKITKRGQNVTFRCDPISEHNRLYWYRQTLGQGPEFLTYFQNEAQLEKSRLLSDRFSAERPKGSFSTLEIQRTEQGDSAMYLCASSPSWPSGIETDTQYFGPGTRLTVL.

DNA for the CDR3: TGTGCCAGCAGCTTGGGGACTAGTCGACACGAGCAGTACTTC. The encoded protein is CASSLGTSRHEQYF. The V call is TRBV7-9, the J call TRBJ2-7; 8 nucleotides line up with TRBD2. CDR3 length: 14 residues. Germline V CDR1 and CDR2: SEHNR, FQNEAQ (reference sequence). The ends lost 3 bases at V and 5 bases at J; junction bases unmatched: 6.

This clone was seen a few times. V and J are TRBV28 and TRBJ1-5, with D unresolved. The CDR3 runs to 12 residues. V was pared by 7 bases and J by 8 bases, with 12 bases between. Germline-derived CDR1 and CDR2 are MDHEN and SYDVKM. CDR3 sequence reads: CASTTLTEPQHF. Here the CDR3 DNA reads TGTGCCAGCACCACTTTGACTGAGCCCCAGCATTTT. The full variable domain, rest sourced from reference TRBV28 and TRBJ1-5, is DVKVTQSSRYLVKRTGEKVFLECVQDMDHENMFWYRQDPGLGLRLIYFSYDVKMKEKGDIPEGYSVSREKKERFSLILESASTNQTSMYLCASTTLTEPQHFGDGTRLSIL.